The 2 T cell receptor beta chains reported below all come from one sample, sequenced in a study of cytomegalovirus exposure and HLA in healthy donors. The PCR employed 60 Vbeta primers together with 13 Jbeta primers. Some clones are missing from TCRdb's copy, which holds only in-frame ones; the method was immunoSEQ multiplex PCR. The table has around 150,000 clones, approximately 78% seen once; the top ten hold around 1.4%. The sequenced sample was PBMCs. All receptors derive from a male donor in good health and CMV-seronegative.

This clone came up a few times. The V call is TRBV4-3, the J call TRBJ2-2, with TRBD2 matching over 15 bases. CDR1 is LGHNA and CDR2 is YSLEER in the germline V gene. V trimming: 2 bases; J trimming: 6 bases; junction bases outside the gene matches: 4. This CDR3 contains 17 residues. The CDR3 reads CASSQNGLAGGPGELFF. CDR3 bases: TGCGCCAGCAGCCAAAACGGACTAGCGGGAGGGCCCGGGGAGCTGTTTTTT.

This clone came up a few times. The chain recombines TRBV18 with TRBJ2-7; TRBD2 matches at 7 bases. The CDR3 runs to 13 residues. The V gene end was trimmed by 0 bases and the J gene end by 5 bases; junction bases not matched to a gene: 1. The germline gives CDR1 KGHSH, CDR2 LQKENI. The CDR3 DNA reads as TGTGCCAGCTCACCACCAGGGAGGGACGAGCAGTACTTC. This gives the protein CASSPPGRDEQYF. Combining the CDR3 with reference TRBV18 and TRBJ2-7 gives the whole variable domain NAGVMQNPRHLVRRRGQEARLRCSPMKGHSHVYWYRQLPEEGLKFMVYLQKENIIDESGMPKERFSAEFPKEGPSILRIQQVVRGDSAAYFCASSPPGRDEQYFGPGTRLTVT.